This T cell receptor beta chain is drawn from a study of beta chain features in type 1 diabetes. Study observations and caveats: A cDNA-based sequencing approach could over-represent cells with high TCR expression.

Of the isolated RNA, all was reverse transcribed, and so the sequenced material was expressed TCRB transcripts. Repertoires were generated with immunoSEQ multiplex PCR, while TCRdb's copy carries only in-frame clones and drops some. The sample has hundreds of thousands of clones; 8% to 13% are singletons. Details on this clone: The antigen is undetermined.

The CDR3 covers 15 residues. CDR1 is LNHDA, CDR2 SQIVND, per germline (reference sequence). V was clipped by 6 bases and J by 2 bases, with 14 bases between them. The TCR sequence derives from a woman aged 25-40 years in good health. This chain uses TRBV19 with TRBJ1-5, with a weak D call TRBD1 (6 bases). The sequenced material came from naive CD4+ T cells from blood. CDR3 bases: TGTGCCAGTAGCCCGACAGGCGGTGGCAATCAGCCCCAGCATTTT. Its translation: CASSPTGGGNQPQHF.